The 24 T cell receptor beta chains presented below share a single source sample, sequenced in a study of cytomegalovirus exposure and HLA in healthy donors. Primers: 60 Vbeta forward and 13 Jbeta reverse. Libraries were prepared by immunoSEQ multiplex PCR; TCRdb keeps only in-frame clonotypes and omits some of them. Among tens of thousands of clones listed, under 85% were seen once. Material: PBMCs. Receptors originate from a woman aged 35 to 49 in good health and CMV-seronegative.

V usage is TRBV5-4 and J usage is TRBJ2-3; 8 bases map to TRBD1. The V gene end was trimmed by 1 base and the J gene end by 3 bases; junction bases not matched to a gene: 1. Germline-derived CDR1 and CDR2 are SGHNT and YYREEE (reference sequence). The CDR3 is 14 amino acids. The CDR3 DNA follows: TGTGCCAGCAGCTTGAGACAGGGGACAGATACGCAGTATTTT. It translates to CASSLRQGTDTQYF.

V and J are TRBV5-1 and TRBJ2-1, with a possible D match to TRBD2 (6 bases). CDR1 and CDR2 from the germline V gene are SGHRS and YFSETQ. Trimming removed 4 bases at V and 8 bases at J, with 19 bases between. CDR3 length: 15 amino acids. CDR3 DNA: TGCGCCAGCAGCCTAGGCCAGACTAGTAGTCATGAGCAGTTCTTC. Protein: CASSLGQTSSHEQFF.

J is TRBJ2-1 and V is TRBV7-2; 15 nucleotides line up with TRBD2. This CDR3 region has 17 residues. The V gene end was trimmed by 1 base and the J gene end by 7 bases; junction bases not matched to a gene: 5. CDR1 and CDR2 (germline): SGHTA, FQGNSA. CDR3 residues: CASSLGVGTSGRNEQFF. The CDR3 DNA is TGTGCCAGCAGCTTAGGGGTCGGGACTAGCGGGAGGAATGAGCAGTTCTTC.

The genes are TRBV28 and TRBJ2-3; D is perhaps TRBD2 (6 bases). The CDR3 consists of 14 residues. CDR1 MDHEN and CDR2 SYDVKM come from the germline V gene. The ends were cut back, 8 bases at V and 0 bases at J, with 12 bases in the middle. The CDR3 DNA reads TGTGCCAGCGGCGGGACTTTTAGCACAGATACGCAGTATTTT. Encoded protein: CASGGTFSTDTQYF.

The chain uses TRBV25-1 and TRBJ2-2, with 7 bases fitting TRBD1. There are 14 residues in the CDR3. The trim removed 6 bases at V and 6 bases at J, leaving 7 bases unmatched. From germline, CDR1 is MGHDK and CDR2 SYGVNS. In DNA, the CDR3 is TGTGCCAGCAGGAATGACAGGGCGGCCGGGGAGCTGTTTTTT. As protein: CASRNDRAAGELFF.

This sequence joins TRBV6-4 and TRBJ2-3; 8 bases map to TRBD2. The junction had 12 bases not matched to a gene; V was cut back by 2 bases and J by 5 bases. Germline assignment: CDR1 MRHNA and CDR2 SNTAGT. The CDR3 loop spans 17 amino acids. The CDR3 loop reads CASSDQGSGSGGDTQYF. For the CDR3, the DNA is TGTGCCAGCAGTGACCAAGGGAGCGGGAGTGGTGGAGATACGCAGTATTTT.

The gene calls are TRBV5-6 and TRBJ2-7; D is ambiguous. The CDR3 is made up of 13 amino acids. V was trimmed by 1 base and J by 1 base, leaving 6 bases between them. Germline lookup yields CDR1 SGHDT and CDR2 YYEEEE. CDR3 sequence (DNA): TGTGCCAGCAGCTTGAAGGAGTCCTACGAGCAGTACTTC. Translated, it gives CASSLKESYEQYF. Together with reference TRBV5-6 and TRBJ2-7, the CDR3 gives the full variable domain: DAGVTQSPTHLIKTRGQQVTLRCSPKSGHDTVSWYQQALGQGPQFIFQYYEEEERQRGNFPDRFSGHQFPNYSSELNVNALLLGDSALYLCASSLKESYEQYFGPGTRLTVT.

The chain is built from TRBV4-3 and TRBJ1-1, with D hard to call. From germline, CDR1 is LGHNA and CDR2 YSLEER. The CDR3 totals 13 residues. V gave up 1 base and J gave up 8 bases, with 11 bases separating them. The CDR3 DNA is TGCGCCAGCAGCCAAGCTTTACTCGTCGAAGCTTTCTTT. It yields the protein CASSQALLVEAFF.

CDR3: CASSEQGWGTGVQETQYF. The CDR3 region has the DNA TGTGCCAGCAGTGAACAAGGGTGGGGGACAGGGGTCCAAGAGACCCAGTACTTC. The chain joins TRBV6-1 to TRBJ2-5; TRBD1 matches at 10 bases. CDR3 length: 18 amino acids. V dropped 2 bases and J dropped 1; count of bases not matched to a gene: 10. Germline V gives CDR1 MNHNS, CDR2 SASEGT.

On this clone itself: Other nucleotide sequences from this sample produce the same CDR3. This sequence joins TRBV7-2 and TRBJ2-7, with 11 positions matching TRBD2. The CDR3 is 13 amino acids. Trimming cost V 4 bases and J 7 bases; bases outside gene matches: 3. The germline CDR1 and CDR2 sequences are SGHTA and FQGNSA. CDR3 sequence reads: CASSSRTSGEQYF. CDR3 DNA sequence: TGTGCCAGCAGCTCACGGACTAGCGGGGAGCAGTACTTC. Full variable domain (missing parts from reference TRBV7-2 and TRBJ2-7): GAGVSQSPSNKVTEKGKDVELRCDPISGHTALYWYRQSLGQGLEFLIYFQGNSAPDKSGLPSDRFSAERTGGSVSTLTIQRTQQEDSAVYLCASSSRTSGEQYFGPGTRLTVT.

The CDR3 here is CASSSRLAGLYNEQFF. CDR3 DNA sequence: TGTGCCAGCAGCTCTCGACTAGCGGGGTTATACAATGAGCAGTTCTTC. The chain carries TRBV7-2 and TRBJ2-1; 11 bases agree with TRBD2. The CDR3 is made up of 16 amino acids. After removal of 4 bases from V and 4 bases from J, the junction contained 6 bases not matched to a gene. Germline V lookup: CDR1 SGHTA, CDR2 FQGNSA.

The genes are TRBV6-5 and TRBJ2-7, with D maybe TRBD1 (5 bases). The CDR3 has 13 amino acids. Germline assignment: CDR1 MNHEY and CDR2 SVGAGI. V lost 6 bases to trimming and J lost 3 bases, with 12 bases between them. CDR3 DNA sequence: TGTGCCAGCAGCAAAAGGGGCGTCTACGAGCAGTACTTC. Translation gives CASSKRGVYEQYF.

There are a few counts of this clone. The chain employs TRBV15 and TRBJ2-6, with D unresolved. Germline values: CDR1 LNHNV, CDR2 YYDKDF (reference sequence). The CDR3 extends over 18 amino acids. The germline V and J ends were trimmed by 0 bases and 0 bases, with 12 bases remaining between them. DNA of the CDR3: TGTGCCACCAGCAGAGATCGGAGAGCGTTCTCTGGGGCCAACGTCCTGACTTTC. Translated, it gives CATSRDRRAFSGANVLTF.

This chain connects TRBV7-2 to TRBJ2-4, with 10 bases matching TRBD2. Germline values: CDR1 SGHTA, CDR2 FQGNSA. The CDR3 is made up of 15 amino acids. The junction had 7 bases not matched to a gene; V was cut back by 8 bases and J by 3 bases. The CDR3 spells CASGSGRAVKNIQYF. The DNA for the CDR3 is TGTGCCAGCGGAAGCGGGAGGGCCGTCAAAAACATTCAGTACTTC.

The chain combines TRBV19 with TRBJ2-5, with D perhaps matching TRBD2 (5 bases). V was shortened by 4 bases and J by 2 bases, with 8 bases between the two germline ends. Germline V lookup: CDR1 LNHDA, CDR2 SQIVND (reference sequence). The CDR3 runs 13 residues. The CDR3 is CASSTSRQETQYF. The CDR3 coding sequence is TGTGCCAGTAGTACTAGCCGGCAAGAGACCCAGTACTTC.

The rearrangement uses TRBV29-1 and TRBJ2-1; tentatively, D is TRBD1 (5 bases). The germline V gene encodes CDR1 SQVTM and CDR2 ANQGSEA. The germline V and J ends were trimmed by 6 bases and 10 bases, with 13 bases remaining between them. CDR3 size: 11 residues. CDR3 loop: CSVVFRQEQFF. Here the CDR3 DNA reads TGCAGCGTAGTGTTCCGACAGGAGCAGTTCTTC.

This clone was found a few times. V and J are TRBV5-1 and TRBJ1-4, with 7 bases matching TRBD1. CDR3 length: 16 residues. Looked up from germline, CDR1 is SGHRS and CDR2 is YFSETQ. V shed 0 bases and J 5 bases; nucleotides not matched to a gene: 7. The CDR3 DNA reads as TGCGCCAGCAGCTTGGCAGGGGGGACGTCGAATGAAAAACTGTTTTTT. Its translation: CASSLAGGTSNEKLFF.

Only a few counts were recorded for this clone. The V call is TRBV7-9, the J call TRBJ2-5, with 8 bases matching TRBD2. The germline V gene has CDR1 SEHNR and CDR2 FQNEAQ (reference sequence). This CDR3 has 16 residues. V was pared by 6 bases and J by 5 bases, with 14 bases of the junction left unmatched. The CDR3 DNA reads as TGTGCCAGCAGGCCTGTACCGGGACTAGTCGTGGAGACCCAGTACTTC. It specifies CASRPVPGLVVETQYF.

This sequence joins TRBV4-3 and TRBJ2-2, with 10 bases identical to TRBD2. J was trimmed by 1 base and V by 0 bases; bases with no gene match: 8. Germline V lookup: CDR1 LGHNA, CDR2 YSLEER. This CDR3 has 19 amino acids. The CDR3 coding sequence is TGCGCCAGCAGCCAAGATCTGAGAGCGGGAGGGCTGAACACCGGGGAGCTGTTTTTT. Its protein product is CASSQDLRAGGLNTGELFF.

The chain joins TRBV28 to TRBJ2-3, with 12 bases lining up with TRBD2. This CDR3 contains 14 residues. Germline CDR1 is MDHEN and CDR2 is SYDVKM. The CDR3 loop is CDFLAGGPTDTQYF. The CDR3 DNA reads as TGTGATTTCCTAGCGGGAGGGCCGACAGATACGCAGTATTTT.

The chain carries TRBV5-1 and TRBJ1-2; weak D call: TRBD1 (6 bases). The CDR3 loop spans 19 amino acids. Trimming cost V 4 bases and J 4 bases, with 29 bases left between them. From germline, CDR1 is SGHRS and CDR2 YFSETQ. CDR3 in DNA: TGCGCCAGCAGCCCGATCAAGGGGGACCGCGTCACCTCCTCCTATGGCTACACCTTC. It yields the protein CASSPIKGDRVTSSYGYTF.

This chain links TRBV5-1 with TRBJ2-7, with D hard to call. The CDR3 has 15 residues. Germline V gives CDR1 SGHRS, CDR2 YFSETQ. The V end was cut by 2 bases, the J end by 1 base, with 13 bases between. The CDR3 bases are TGCGCCAGCAGCTTCGGCGCAGGCCCTTCCTACGAGCAGTACTTC. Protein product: CASSFGAGPSYEQYF. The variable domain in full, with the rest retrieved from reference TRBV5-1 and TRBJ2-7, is KAGVTQTPRYLIKTRGQQVTLSCSPISGHRSVSWYQQTPGQGLQFLFEYFSETQRNKGNFPGRFSGRQFSNSRSEMNVSTLELGDSALYLCASSFGAGPSYEQYFGPGTRLTVT.

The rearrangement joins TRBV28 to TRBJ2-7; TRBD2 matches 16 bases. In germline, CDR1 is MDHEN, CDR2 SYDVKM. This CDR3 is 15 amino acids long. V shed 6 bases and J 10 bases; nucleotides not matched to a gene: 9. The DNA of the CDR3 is TGTGCCAGCAGACGGGGACTAGCGGGAGGGGGTAATCAGTACTTC. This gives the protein CASRRGLAGGGNQYF. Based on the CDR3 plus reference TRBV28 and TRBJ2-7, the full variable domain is DVKVTQSSRYLVKRTGEKVFLECVQDMDHENMFWYRQDPGLGLRLIYFSYDVKMKEKGDIPEGYSVSREKKERFSLILESASTNQTSMYLCASRRGLAGGGNQYFGPGTRLTVT.

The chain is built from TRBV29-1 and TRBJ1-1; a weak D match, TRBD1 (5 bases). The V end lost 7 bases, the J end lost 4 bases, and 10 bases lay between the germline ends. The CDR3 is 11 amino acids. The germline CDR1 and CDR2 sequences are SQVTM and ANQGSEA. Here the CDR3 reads CSGQWSTEAFF. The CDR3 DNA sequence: TGCAGCGGACAGTGGAGCACTGAAGCTTTCTTT.